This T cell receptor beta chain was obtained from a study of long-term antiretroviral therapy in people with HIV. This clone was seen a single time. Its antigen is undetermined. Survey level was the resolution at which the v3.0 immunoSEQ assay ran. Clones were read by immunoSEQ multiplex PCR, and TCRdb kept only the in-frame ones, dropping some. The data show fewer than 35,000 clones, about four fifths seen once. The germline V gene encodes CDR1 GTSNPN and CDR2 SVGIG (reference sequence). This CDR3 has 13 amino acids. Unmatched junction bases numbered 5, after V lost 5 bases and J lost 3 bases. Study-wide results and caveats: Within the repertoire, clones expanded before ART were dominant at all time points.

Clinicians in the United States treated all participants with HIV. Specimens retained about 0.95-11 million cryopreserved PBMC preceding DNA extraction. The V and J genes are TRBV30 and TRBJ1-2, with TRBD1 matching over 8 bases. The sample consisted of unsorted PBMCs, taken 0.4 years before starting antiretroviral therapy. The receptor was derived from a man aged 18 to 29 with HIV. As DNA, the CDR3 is TGTGCCTGGGGACAGGGCGTACACTATGGCTACACCTTC. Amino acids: CAWGQGVHYGYTF.